What follows are 5 T cell receptor beta chains derived from one specimen sequenced in a study of graft-versus-host responses after intestinal transplantation. The protocol was immunoSEQ multiplex PCR, while the TCRdb copy is restricted to in-frame clones and leaves out a portion. The sample includes under 45,000 clones, 80% to 95% seen only once; the top ten take approximately 4%. The input for sequencing was PBMCs, taken approximately 740 days after intestinal transplantation. The source of these receptors is a human patient who received an intestinal transplant, so some T cells may come from the graft donor.

This clone was seen only once. The CDR3 protein is CASSEWTSGSEQYF. DNA of the CDR3: TGTGCCAGCTCGGAATGGACTAGCGGGAGCGAGCAGTACTTC. The chain carries TRBV18 and TRBJ2-7; 13 bases agree with TRBD2. J was trimmed by 6 bases and V by 6 bases; bases with no gene match: 5. The CDR3 runs to 14 residues. Germline assignment: CDR1 KGHSH and CDR2 LQKENI.

The CDR3 reads CASSPTRMNTEAFF. The CDR3 bases are TGTGCCAGCAGCCCTACTCGCATGAACACTGAAGCTTTCTTT. The chain links TRBV13 to TRBJ1-1, with unresolved D. CDR3 length equals 14 residues. V was trimmed by 5 bases and J by 0 bases, leaving 10 bases between them. The V gene's germline CDR1 is PRHDT and CDR2 FYEKMQ (reference sequence).

The chain combines TRBV29-1 with TRBJ2-3, with 7 bases identical to TRBD2. Germline trimming cut 5 bases from V and 2 bases from J; bases unmatched to any gene: 7. The CDR3 covers 14 residues. In germline, CDR1 is SQVTM, CDR2 ANQGSEA. The CDR3 is CSVLSGRLTDTQYF. The CDR3 nucleotides are TGCAGCGTTTTATCCGGGAGGCTCACAGATACGCAGTATTTT.

This clone has just one count. The V gene is TRBV9, the J gene TRBJ2-1; possibly TRBD2 for D (6 bases). Between the trimmed V and J ends, which lost 1 base and 6 bases, there was a span of 20 bases. CDR1 is SGDLS and CDR2 is YYNGEE in the germline V gene. The CDR3 covers 17 residues. In DNA, the CDR3 is TGTGCCAGCAGCGTATCTGGCGGGCTCTCCGGGGGCAATGAGCAGTTCTTC. This gives the protein CASSVSGGLSGGNEQFF.

This clone showed up just once. This rearrangement joins TRBV7-9 to TRBJ2-3; D is ambiguous. This CDR3 spans 13 amino acids. The V end lost 3 bases, the J end lost 2 bases, and 6 bases lay between the germline ends. The germline V gene has CDR1 SEHNR and CDR2 FQNEAQ (reference sequence). CDR3 in DNA: TGTGCCAGCAGCTTCGACTCCACAGATACGCAGTATTTT. Translation gives CASSFDSTDTQYF.